This entry lists 2 T cell receptor beta chains sequenced from one sample in a study of blood T cell repertoires in COVID-19 (TCRdb year 2020). The method was the immunoSEQ multiplex PCR assay. Entries here come from immuneACCESS through TCRdb and include only in-frame sequences with V and J called. Some clones fail to appear in such tables; in the studies checked, an unresolved V gene covers under half of the shortfall, and the cause of the remainder is unknown. The sample table contains around 250,000 clones; only one count was recorded for 65% to 90% of them. In total, the top ten clones hold roughly 5.3% of the sample. Sequencing was performed on peripheral blood. These receptors all come from a man aged 50-59 years with active or convalescent COVID-19.

The rearrangement joins TRBV18 to TRBJ2-5; TRBD2 agrees at 9 bases. Looked up from germline, CDR1 is KGHSH and CDR2 is LQKENI. The CDR3 is made up of 16 amino acids. V shed 1 base, J shed 4 bases, and the junction held 7 bases outside the gene matches. DNA for the CDR3: TGTGCCAGCTCACCACTAGCGGGAGCTTCGAGAGAGACCCAGTACTTC. This encodes CASSPLAGASRETQYF.

Worth noting for this clone: Other DNA sequences from this sample encode an identical CDR3 as well. This rearrangement joins TRBV20-1 to TRBJ2-3; 8 nucleotides match TRBD2. This CDR3 has 14 residues. Germline V gene sequence: CDR1 DFQATT, CDR2 SNEGSKA (reference sequence). The V and J ends lost 3 bases and 0 bases, in that order; junction bases with no gene match: 2. CDR3 DNA: TGCAGTGCTAGTTTAGCGGGAAGCACAGATACGCAGTATTTT. This encodes CSASLAGSTDTQYF.